This T cell receptor (beta chain) came from a study of T cells in Graves' hyperthyroidism and ophthalmopathy. Ten or more counts support this clonotype. CDR1 MNHNS and CDR2 SASEGT come from the germline V gene. The V end was cut by 4 bases, the J end by 5 bases, with 26 bases between. The CDR3 loop spans 18 amino acids. Amplification targeted TCR beta CDR3 regions from RNA transcripts. The HTBI primer set was used in a first-round RT-PCR of the TCR CDR3. One entry per CDR3 protein, called by TCRdb with MiXCR from the multiplex PCR reads. The table shows approximately 740,000 distinct CDR3 sequences, with 11% to 15% occurring only once. In making diagnoses, clinical symptoms, serum thyroxine and TRAb, thyroid ultrasound and orbital computed tomography were all used.

Sequenced material: blood. The clonotype was recovered from a woman younger than 30 with Graves' hyperthyroidism. The chain has TRBV6-1 and TRBJ1-2, with D perhaps matching TRBD1 (5 bases). The CDR3 DNA reads as TGTGCCAGCAGTGCTCAGGCGGTGGGACCTTCAGGGTATTATGGCTACACCTTC. The encoded protein is CASSAQAVGPSGYYGYTF.